This TCR beta chain was captured by sequencing in a study of T cells after yellow fever vaccination. In the study overall: Fractions of low cell number were prepared using SMART-Seq v4 Ultra Low Input. Findings of the study overall: Abundant clonotypes (contaminants from the bulk population) could be present in FACS-sorted repertoires. Boosting was followed by the reappearance of most primary-vaccination clones (about 96% CD4, 85% to 90% CD8).

This clonotype came up a few times. Its antigen remains unknown. The CDR3 has 15 residues. CDR1 is SGHAT and CDR2 is FQNNGV in the germline V gene. V was clipped by 5 bases and J by 6 bases, with 20 bases between them. Template-switching 5'RACE yielded the TCR cDNA; a universal primer site and UMIs were added in the process. Via MiXCR, TCRdb re-called the 5' RACE reads, giving one row per CDR3 protein. The data show 300,000 to 400,000 distinct CDR3 sequences, roughly 10% seen once. Here the sequenced sample was CD4+ T cells sorted from PBMCs, taken 45 days after the yellow fever booster vaccination. The chain combines TRBV11-2 with TRBJ2-7; D gene unclear. The TCR sequence derives from a man in his late teens or twenties who received the YFV17D yellow fever vaccine. This chain's CDR3 is CASSALGSPASEQYF. CDR3 sequence (DNA): TGTGCCAGCAGCGCACTGGGTAGCCCGGCCAGCGAGCAGTACTTC.